The 10 T cell receptor beta chains presented below share a single source sample, sequenced in a study of blood T cell repertoires in COVID-19. The repertoire was sequenced with immunoSEQ multiplex PCR; TCRdb's copy has only in-frame clones and lacks some. Here the sample spans some 320,000 clones, around 90% being singletons. Sequencing input: PBMCs or T cells enriched from blood (not recorded which). The receptors originated from a man aged 55-75 years who had recovered from COVID-19.

The CDR3 sequence is CASSLGSLAGPTDTQYF. The CDR3 DNA sequence: TGCGCCAGCAGCTTAGGTTCCCTAGCGGGACCCACAGATACGCAGTATTTT. This chain links TRBV5-1 with TRBJ2-3; 9 nucleotides agree with TRBD2. With 2 bases clipped from V and 2 bases from J, the junction kept 9 bases outside the gene matches. There are 17 residues in the CDR3. Germline V gene data show CDR1 as SGHRS and CDR2 as YFSETQ.

The V and J genes are TRBV6-5 and TRBJ2-3, with D possibly being TRBD1 (6 bases). CDR1 is MNHEY, CDR2 SVGAGI, per germline. The CDR3 extends over 13 amino acids. Trimming cost V 8 bases and J 0 bases, with 9 bases left between them. CDR3: CASLRGSTDTQYF. The CDR3 coding sequence is TGTGCCAGCCTCAGGGGCAGCACAGATACGCAGTATTTT.

CDR3 sequence reads: CASRKTLGGLHEQFF. In nucleotides, the CDR3 is TGTGCCAGCCGAAAAACCCTAGGGGGCCTCCATGAGCAGTTCTTC. The chain has TRBV6-5 and TRBJ2-1; 7 bases are a match to TRBD1. V was clipped by 8 bases and J by 8 bases; unmatched bases: 15. Germline values: CDR1 MNHEY, CDR2 SVGAGI. This CDR3 comprises 15 residues.

The V and J genes are TRBV18 and TRBJ2-1; possible D gene TRBD1, 6 bases. The CDR3 length is 17 residues. Germline CDR1 is KGHSH and CDR2 is LQKENI. V was clipped by 10 bases and J by 0 bases, with 22 bases between them. CDR3 sequence reads: CATRQQGPLGSYNEQFF. CDR3 sequence (DNA): TGTGCCACCAGGCAACAGGGTCCTCTTGGCTCCTACAATGAGCAGTTCTTC.

The chain is built from TRBV12-5 and TRBJ2-3; possible D gene TRBD1, 5 bases. The CDR3 loop spans 13 amino acids. With 5 bases removed from V and 2 bases from J, the gap between germline ends came to 8 bases. Germline V gene data show CDR1 as LGHNT and CDR2 as FRNRAP. The chain's CDR3 is CASGQTVTDTQYF. The CDR3 region has the DNA TGTGCTAGTGGTCAGACAGTCACAGATACGCAGTATTTT.

The chain employs TRBV18 and TRBJ2-5; 7 bases are a match to TRBD2. The J segment lost 1 base and the V segment lost 6 bases, leaving 5 bases of the junction unmatched. CDR3 length: 14 amino acids. Germline values: CDR1 KGHSH, CDR2 LQKENI. CDR3 nucleotides: TGTGCCAGCTCCGCAGCGGGGTCCCAAGAGACCCAGTACTTC. Its protein is CASSAAGSQETQYF.

This clone has only one observation. The chain combines TRBV27 with TRBJ2-7; 12 bases agree with TRBD2. This CDR3 comprises 15 residues. CDR1 is MNHEY, CDR2 SMNVEV, per germline (reference sequence). With V trimmed by 3 bases and J by 7 bases, 7 bases remained unmatched. The CDR3 loop reads CASSFRLAGVGEQYF. As DNA, the CDR3 is TGTGCCAGCAGTTTTAGACTAGCGGGAGTTGGTGAGCAGTACTTC.

The J gene is TRBJ2-7, the V gene TRBV5-8, with D perhaps TRBD1 (5 bases). V was cut by 1 base and J by 2 bases, with 10 bases left in between. The germline gives CDR1 SGHTS, CDR2 YDEGEE. The CDR3 consists of 14 residues. The DNA for the CDR3 is TGTGCCAGCAGCTTGTGGGGCAGAGCCTACGAGCAGTACTTC. Translating it yields CASSLWGRAYEQYF.

This clone was counted many times. V is TRBV7-9 and J is TRBJ2-7, with TRBD1 matching 7 bases. Germline trimming cut 11 bases from V and 6 bases from J; bases unmatched to any gene: 13. Looked up from germline, CDR1 is SEHNR and CDR2 is FQNEAQ (reference sequence). The CDR3 runs 13 residues. The CDR3 here is CAGRTGTAREQYF. CDR3 nucleotides: TGTGCCGGTCGAACCGGGACAGCTCGCGAGCAGTACTTC.

This chain joins TRBV4-1 and TRBJ2-2, with TRBD2 matching 10 bases. The CDR3 loop spans 17 amino acids. V was clipped by 4 bases and J by 5 bases; unmatched bases: 10. In germline, CDR1 is MGHRA, CDR2 YSYEKL. The DNA of the CDR3 is TGCGCCAGCAGCCCACTCGGTAGCGGGAGGCGGACCGGGGAGCTGTTTTTT. It codes for CASSPLGSGRRTGELFF.